Below, one T cell receptor (beta chain) is given with its context. Its matching antigen is unknown. A much larger clone lies one base from this, so it may be a read error. The CDR3 is 15 residues long. Germline CDR1 is MGHDK and CDR2 is SYGVNS. The source of the sample is a study of CD8+CD57+ T cells in acquired aplastic anemia. Study-level points and caveats: Both patients and controls carried the same twenty-nine CD8+ CDR3 sequences.

The template for TCR beta VDJ and CDR3 sequence profiling was genomic DNA. TCRdb used MiXCR to reprocess the reads, holding one entry per CDR3 protein. The repertoire consists of about 470,000 distinct CDR3 sequences, with more than 25% occurring once and the leading ten covering 0.82%. Patients picked for sequencing had shown CD8+CD57+ cell expansion detected by flow cytometry. Patients uniformly had severe acquired aplastic anemia. The sample taken for sequencing was sorted CD4+, CD8+, or CD8+CD57+ T cells (not recorded which) from PBMCs. The chain is built from TRBV25-1 and TRBJ1-2; D is ambiguous. The source is a human donor with aplastic anemia. DNA for the CDR3: TGTGCCAGCGGTACACCCGGAGTAACTAACTATGGCCACACCTTC. The encoded protein is CASGTPGVTNYGHTF.